Listed here are 9 T cell receptor beta chains from one sample, sequenced in a study of cytomegalovirus exposure and HLA in healthy donors. The PCR made use of 60 Vbeta and 13 Jbeta primers. The data were produced by immunoSEQ multiplex PCR, yet TCRdb's version contains in-frame clones alone and is incomplete. The sample yields some 79,000 clones, 60% to 85% seen once. Sequencing used PBMCs. These receptor sequences come from a male donor in good health and CMV-seropositive.

The genes are TRBV18 and TRBJ1-2; unclear D gene. Trimming removed 5 bases at V and 6 bases at J, with 10 bases between. Germline values: CDR1 KGHSH, CDR2 LQKENI. This CDR3 comprises 12 residues. The CDR3 loop is CASSTQFHGYTF. The CDR3 bases are TGTGCCAGCTCAACCCAGTTCCATGGCTACACCTTC. Combining the CDR3 with reference TRBV18 and TRBJ1-2 gives the whole variable domain NAGVMQNPRHLVRRRGQEARLRCSPMKGHSHVYWYRQLPEEGLKFMVYLQKENIIDESGMPKERFSAEFPKEGPSILRIQQVVRGDSAAYFCASSTQFHGYTFGSGTRLTVV.

This chain connects TRBV4-3 to TRBJ2-3; maybe TRBD2 (6 bases). Germline V gene data show CDR1 as LGHNA and CDR2 as YSLEER. CDR3 length: 15 residues. V lost 0 bases and J 5 bases, leaving 12 bases between the germline ends. The CDR3 DNA sequence: TGCGCCAGCAGCCAAGAAGAGGCGGGGCAAGATACGCAGTATTTT. It encodes CASSQEEAGQDTQYF.

The chain recombines TRBV19 with TRBJ1-2; TRBD1 matches 8 bases. Unmatched junction bases numbered 9, after V lost 7 bases and J lost 5 bases. CDR1 and CDR2 (germline): LNHDA, SQIVND (reference sequence). The CDR3 totals 14 residues. In nucleotides, the CDR3 is TGTGCCAGTACTCGACAGGGGCGTCCTTATGGCTACACCTTC. It yields the protein CASTRQGRPYGYTF.

The V gene is TRBV6-5, the J gene TRBJ2-1; D is undetermined. Germline V gene sequence: CDR1 MNHEY, CDR2 SVGAGI. The V end was cut by 6 bases, the J end by 5 bases, with 17 bases between. CDR3 length: 15 amino acids. CDR3 in amino acids: CASSIRGLGHNEQFF. For the CDR3, the DNA is TGTGCCAGCAGCATCCGCGGTCTAGGCCACAATGAGCAGTTCTTC.

This chain joins TRBV9 and TRBJ2-7; 8 nucleotides align to TRBD1. The CDR3 spans 14 residues. The V and J ends lost 4 bases and 4 bases, in that order; junction bases with no gene match: 7. Germline CDR1 and CDR2: SGDLS and YYNGEE. CDR3 nucleotide sequence: TGTGCCAGCAGCCTCGCAGGGGGCGTTTACGAGCAGTACTTC. It specifies CASSLAGGVYEQYF.

This clone was seen more than once but under ten times. The rearrangement links TRBV6-6 to TRBJ2-7; TRBD1 matches 8 bases. The length of the CDR3 is 14 residues. Germline CDR1 MNHNY, CDR2 SVGAGI (reference sequence). Trimming took 5 bases from V and 4 from J; bases not matched to a gene: 7. The CDR3 DNA is TGTGCCAGCAGTAGGACGGACAGGGAGTACGAGCAGTACTTC. Translation: CASSRTDREYEQYF.

This chain connects TRBV7-9 to TRBJ1-6; TRBD1 is a possible D gene (5 bases). This CDR3 is 13 amino acids long. CDR1 is SEHNR and CDR2 is FQNEAQ in the germline V gene (reference sequence). The ends were cut back, 11 bases at V and 3 bases at J, with 11 bases in the middle. The CDR3 sequence: CAGGRDYNSPLHF. The CDR3 region has the DNA TGTGCCGGGGGGAGGGACTATAATTCACCCCTCCACTTT.

The table lists this clone with a count of one. CDR3: CASSELGERSSYNEQFF. CDR3 nucleotide sequence: TGTGCCAGCAGTGAATTAGGCGAGAGGAGCTCCTACAATGAGCAGTTCTTC. V usage is TRBV25-1 and J usage is TRBJ2-1; D gene unclear. Trimming removed 1 base from V and 0 bases from J, with 13 bases in between. This CDR3 is 17 amino acids long. Germline CDR1 reads MGHDK; CDR2 reads SYGVNS.

The V gene is TRBV19, the J gene TRBJ2-6; TRBD1 agrees at 11 bases. With 9 bases clipped from V and 2 bases from J, the junction kept 6 bases outside the gene matches. Germline-derived CDR1 and CDR2 are LNHDA and SQIVND (reference sequence). This CDR3 has 16 residues. Here the CDR3 DNA reads TGTGCCAGCTCCGGGACAGGGGGTACTGGGGCCAACGTCCTGACTTTC. It is translated as CASSGTGGTGANVLTF.